This is a list of T cell receptor beta chains from one sample in a study of regulatory T cells in long-lasting Graves disease. Via MiXCR, TCRdb re-called the multiplex PCR reads, giving one row per CDR3 protein. The sample has a few hundred thousand distinct CDR3 sequences, roughly a quarter seen once. The sample here was peripheral blood mononuclear cells (PBMCs), taken when the disease was refractory, from a patient treated with antithyroid drugs. The receptors come from a female donor with Graves disease. Both conserved end residues are part of each CDR3. D genes are given only for firm matches. The listing skips clone size in some rows; elsewhere it reads once, few, many or a size class.

V gene	J gene	D gene	clone size	CDR3 DNA	CDR3 protein
TRBV10-3	TRBJ2-7	-	many	TGTGCCATCAGTGGTTTTGACGGAGGGGACTACGAGCAGTACTTC	CAISGFDGGDYEQYF
TRBV7-2	TRBJ1-1	-	-	TGCGCCAGCAGCCAAGGCCCTTCCACTGAAGCTTTCTTT	CASSQGPSTEAFF
TRBV12-3/TRBV12-4	TRBJ1-4	-	once	TGTGCCAGCAGCTTAGAGCGCAGGTTAGGGGAAAAACTGTTTTTT	CASSLERRLGEKLFF
TRBV7-2	TRBJ2-5	-	many	TGTGCCAGCAGCGCCCCCCCAGAGACCCAGTACTTC	CASSAPPETQYF
TRBV7-2	TRBJ2-7	TRBD2	-	TGTGCCAGCAGCTTAAGTCTAGCGGGAGGAGGGTCCTACGAGCAGTACTTC	CASSLSLAGGGSYEQYF
TRBV7-9	TRBJ1-1	TRBD1	few	TGTGCCAGCAGCTCCCTCGCCGGGACAGGGACTGAAGCTTTCTTT	CASSSLAGTGTEAFF
TRBV7-8	TRBJ1-1	-	-	TGTGCCAGCAGCCCCGTGGGACGGGGGAACACTGAAGCTTTCTTT	CASSPVGRGNTEAFF
TRBV30	TRBJ1-1	-	few	TGTGCCTGGAGAACAGGACGGAATAGGGGGACTGAAGCTTTCTTT	CAWRTGRNRGTEAFF
TRBV20-1	TRBJ2-3	TRBD1	few	TGCAGTGCTACACCGGGACAGGTGACAGATACGCAGTATTTT	CSATPGQVTDTQYF
TRBV18	TRBJ2-3	TRBD2	-	TGTGCCAGCTCACCAAGTAGCGGGAGTGCAGATACGCAGTATTTT	CASSPSSGSADTQYF
TRBV2	TRBJ1-5	TRBD1	many	TGTGCCAGCACCAGGGGGGTACAGGGATTGGCTATTCAGCCCCAGCATTTT	CASTRGVQGLAIQPQHF
TRBV6-2/TRBV6-3	TRBJ2-7	TRBD1	few	TGTGCCAGCAGTTACGGACAGGGGGTCGGGTACGAGCAGTACTTC	CASSYGQGVGYEQYF
TRBV5-1	TRBJ1-1	-	few	TGCGCCAGCAGCTTACTAGGGATCGCTGAAGCTTTCTTT	CASSLLGIAEAFF
TRBV5-1	TRBJ1-1	-	-	TGCGCCAGCAGCGAACGACCGAGCTTGAACACTGAAGCTTTCTTT	CASSERPSLNTEAFF
TRBV30	TRBJ1-1	-	few	TGTGCCTGGGAGTTGGACAGGAACACTGAAGCTTTCTTT	CAWELDRNTEAFF
TRBV6-1	TRBJ2-2	-	-	TGTGCCAGCAGTGGCCGGGGTAAAAACACCGGGGAGCTGTTTTTT	CASSGRGKNTGELFF
TRBV7-2	TRBJ2-7	TRBD1	many	TGTGCCAGCAGCTCGGGGACAGGGCCTTCCTACGAGCAGTACTTC	CASSSGTGPSYEQYF
TRBV12-3/TRBV12-4	TRBJ1-2	-	many	TGTGCCAGCACCCCGAATATGGGGAACAACTATGGCTACACCTTC	CASTPNMGNNYGYTF
TRBV7-9	TRBJ2-2	-	many	TGTGCCAGCAGCTCCGGGACCGGGGAGCTGTTTTTT	CASSSGTGELFF
TRBV12-3/TRBV12-4	TRBJ2-5	-	many	TGTGCCAGCAGACAGGGAGAGACCCAGTACTTC	CASRQGETQYF
TRBV19	TRBJ2-2	-	-	TGTGCCAGTAGTATATCCGGGGCGAGTACCGGGGAGCTGTTTTTT	CASSISGASTGELFF
TRBV6-1	TRBJ2-3	TRBD2	once	TGTGCCAGCAGAAAACTAGCGGGAGGGCCCTCAGATACGCAGTATTTT	CASRKLAGGPSDTQYF
TRBV20-1	TRBJ2-3	-	-	TGCAGTGCTAGCCCCGGGGGAAGCACAGATACGCAGTATTTT	CSASPGGSTDTQYF
TRBV6-1	TRBJ1-5	-	many	TGTGCCAGCAGCTTTCTGAGGGGAACAGAAAGACAGCCCCAGCATTTT	CASSFLRGTERQPQHF
TRBV12-5	TRBJ2-3	TRBD2	-	TGTGCTAGTGGTTCGATAAGCGGGAAAGACACAGATACGCAGTATTTT	CASGSISGKDTDTQYF
TRBV11-2	TRBJ1-5	-	-	TGTGCCAGCAGCTTAGGAAACCTCCAGAAGCCCCAGCATTTT	CASSLGNLQKPQHF
TRBV6-1	TRBJ1-1	-	few	TGTGCCAGCAGTGAATCAGGCCGGACTGAAGCTTTCTTT	CASSESGRTEAFF
TRBV7-9	TRBJ2-7	TRBD1	few	TGTGCCAGCAGCCCCCGTCCCGGGACAGGGGAAGAGCAGTACTTC	CASSPRPGTGEEQYF
TRBV7-9	TRBJ2-7	-	-	TGTGCCAGCAGCTTAGAGACCTCTACGAGAAACTACGAGCAGTACTTC	CASSLETSTRNYEQYF
TRBV28	TRBJ2-2	-	many	TGTGCCAGCAGTTTTTTTGGGACCGGGGAGCTGTTTTTT	CASSFFGTGELFF
TRBV5-1	TRBJ2-7	TRBD1	-	TGCGCCAGCAGCTTGGCGACTGGACAGGGTTCCTACGAGCAGTACTTC	CASSLATGQGSYEQYF
TRBV4-1	TRBJ2-7	-	few	TGCGCCAGCAGCCAAGGCGCCGTCGGGATCCCTTACGAGCAGTACTTC	CASSQGAVGIPYEQYF
TRBV7-2	TRBJ1-1	-	many	TGTGCCAGCAGCCTCAACTCCAGGGTCATGAACACTGAAGCTTTCTTT	CASSLNSRVMNTEAFF
TRBV7-2	TRBJ2-7	-	-	TGTGCCAGCAGCTTAGGGCATTGGACGACCTCCTACGAGCAGTACTTC	CASSLGHWTTSYEQYF
TRBV18	TRBJ2-7	-	many	TGTGCCAGCTCACACCCAGGGTCCGAGCAGTACTTC	CASSHPGSEQYF
TRBV12-3/TRBV12-4	TRBJ2-2	-	many	TGTGCCAGCAGTTTTGGTGCTACGAACACCGGGGAGCTGTTTTTT	CASSFGATNTGELFF
TRBV28	TRBJ2-2	-	many	TGTGCCAGCAGCTCTGGCAGGGGGGCCGGGGAGCTGTTTTTT	CASSSGRGAGELFF
TRBV10-3	TRBJ1-6	-	-	TGTGCCATCAAGGCGGTCCAGGGGTCTGCTTCACCCCTCCACTTT	CAIKAVQGSASPLHF
TRBV6-1	TRBJ2-6	-	many	TGTGCCAGCAACCGGTTTGACGGGGCCAACGTCCTGACTTTC	CASNRFDGANVLTF
TRBV7-2	TRBJ2-1	TRBD2	-	TGTGCCAGCAGCTTAAACGTTAGCGGGAGAAAGAATGAGCAGTTCTTC	CASSLNVSGRKNEQFF
TRBV28	TRBJ1-2	-	many	TGTGCCAGCAGTTACTCAGGGCCGATTAACTATGGCTACACCTTC	CASSYSGPINYGYTF
TRBV20-1	TRBJ1-2	-	few	TGCAGTGCTAGAGAAGGGGGATATGGCTACACCTTC	CSAREGGYGYTF
TRBV6-5	TRBJ1-2	TRBD1	many	TGTGCCAGCAGTTCAGGACAGGGGGCGAGCTATGGCTACACCTTC	CASSSGQGASYGYTF
TRBV20-1	TRBJ2-7	TRBD2	-	TGCAGTGCCAAAAATCTAGCGGGAGCTGGCTACGAGCAGTACTTC	CSAKNLAGAGYEQYF
TRBV20-1	TRBJ2-5	TRBD2	-	TGCAGTGCTAGAGATGGCGGGAGCGGGGGAGAGACCCAGTACTTC	CSARDGGSGGETQYF
TRBV2	TRBJ1-2	-	many	TGTGCCAGCAGTGTTGGAGGGGGTGGCTACACCTTC	CASSVGGGGYTF
TRBV20-1	TRBJ1-1	-	-	TGCAGTGCTAGAGATTTAGCAGTCTTCCCAATGAACACTGAAGCTTTCTTT	CSARDLAVFPMNTEAFF
TRBV7-8	TRBJ1-1	TRBD1	many	TGTGCCAGCAGCTTTCGACAGGGACTACACCTGATATTT	CASSFRQGLHLIF
TRBV7-9	TRBJ2-4	-	-	TGTGCCAGCGGGACTTATGGGTCCAAAAACATTCAGTACTTC	CASGTYGSKNIQYF
TRBV15	TRBJ1-2	-	many	TGTGCCACCAGCAGAGGGACAGACACCTATGGCTACACCTTC	CATSRGTDTYGYTF
TRBV11-2	TRBJ1-1	-	few	TGTGCCAGCAGCATTGGGACCGACCTTTTGAACACTGAAGCTTTCTTT	CASSIGTDLLNTEAFF
TRBV18	TRBJ1-1	-	few	TGTGCCAGCTCACCGGACACGAGGGCCCCAGGCGCTTTCTTT	CASSPDTRAPGAFF
TRBV4-1	TRBJ2-7	-	-	TGCGCCAGCAGCCAAGTGCGTCATAACTCCTACGAGCAGTACTTC	CASSQVRHNSYEQYF
TRBV28	TRBJ2-2	-	many	TGTGCCAGCAGTTTGGGAGGCAGCGACACCGGGGAGCTGTTTTTT	CASSLGGSDTGELFF
TRBV29-1	TRBJ1-4	-	-	TGCAGCGCCCGAGTTTCGACTAATGAAAAACTGTTTTTT	CSARVSTNEKLFF
TRBV11-3	TRBJ2-1	-	many	TGTGCCAGCAGCTCAGCGACCTACAATGAGCAGTTCTTC	CASSSATYNEQFF
TRBV2	TRBJ2-2	-	many	TGTGCCAGCCGGCCATGGCAGGGCGTTAATCCCACCGGGGAGCTGTTTTTT	CASRPWQGVNPTGELFF
TRBV18	TRBJ1-1	-	few	TGTGCCAGCTCACCACTGAAACAGAACACTGAAGCTTTCTTT	CASSPLKQNTEAFF
TRBV9	TRBJ2-5	TRBD1	-	TGTGCCAGCAGCGTAGGGACAGGGCAGGCAGAGACCCAGTACTTC	CASSVGTGQAETQYF
TRBV5-1	TRBJ2-7	-	few	TGCGCCAGCAGCACCAGACAAGACTACGAGCAGTACTTC	CASSTRQDYEQYF